A single sample gave rise to the 23 T cell receptor beta chains below, sequenced in a study of blood T cell repertoires in COVID-19. Assay: immunoSEQ multiplex PCR; the TCRdb copy retains only in-frame clones and omits some. The sample records roughly 250,000 clones, roughly 90% being singletons. The source material was PBMCs or T cells enriched from blood (not recorded which). These receptors were taken from a woman in her twenties or thirties with acute COVID-19.

The chain carries TRBV11-2 and TRBJ2-3; 7 bases map to TRBD2. CDR1 is SGHAT and CDR2 is FQNNGV in the germline V gene. CDR3 size: 15 residues. Germline trimming cut 1 base from V and 4 bases from J; bases unmatched to any gene: 5. The DNA for the CDR3 is TGTGCCAGCAGCTTAGCAGCGGGGACCCCAGATACGCAGTATTTT. Amino acid sequence: CASSLAAGTPDTQYF.

Comment on this clone: This sample also contains other DNA sequences that code for the same CDR3. V gene TRBV18 combines with J gene TRBJ1-4, with 9 bases lining up with TRBD1. Trimming took 3 bases from V and 5 from J; bases not matched to a gene: 4. The CDR3 has 15 residues. The germline V gene has CDR1 KGHSH and CDR2 LQKENI. In DNA form, the CDR3 reads TGTGCCAGCTCACCCACCGGGACAGGGAATGAAAAACTGTTTTTT. Its protein is CASSPTGTGNEKLFF.

This chain joins TRBV11-2 and TRBJ2-6; D may be TRBD1 (5 bases). Trimming removed 5 bases at V and 1 base at J, with 15 bases between. The CDR3 is 17 residues long. From germline, CDR1 is SGHAT and CDR2 FQNNGV. The DNA of the CDR3 is TGTGCCAGCAGCGTCAGGGATCTCTGGTCTGGGGCCAACGTCCTGACTTTC. This translates into CASSVRDLWSGANVLTF.

The CDR3 sequence is CASSESAGFYGYTF. The CDR3, as DNA: TGTGCCAGCAGTGAGTCGGCGGGTTTCTATGGCTACACCTTC. This sequence joins TRBV6-1 and TRBJ1-2, with D unresolved. The CDR3 spans 14 residues. Germline V CDR1 and CDR2: MNHNS, SASEGT. Deletions cut 3 bases from V and 4 bases from J, with 12 bases between.

The chain couples TRBV13 to TRBJ2-7, with TRBD2 identical over 10 bases. Germline-derived CDR1 and CDR2 are PRHDT and FYEKMQ (reference sequence). V was pared by 1 base and J by 2 bases, with 5 bases of the junction left unmatched. The CDR3 spans 16 residues. CDR3: CASSLVSSGSPYEQYF. In DNA, the CDR3 is TGTGCCAGCAGCTTAGTCTCTAGCGGGAGCCCCTACGAGCAGTACTTC.

V and J are TRBV25-1 and TRBJ1-6, with D tentatively TRBD1 (6 bases). This CDR3 comprises 16 residues. Trimming shortened V by 3 bases and J by 7 bases, and 16 bases separated the two germline ends. Germline CDR1 reads MGHDK; CDR2 reads SYGVNS. CDR3 protein: CASSDPTGFGNSPLHF. CDR3 sequence (DNA): TGTGCCAGCAGTGACCCAACAGGGTTTGGCAATTCACCCCTCCACTTT.

This chain links TRBV7-9 with TRBJ1-2; D is perhaps TRBD1 (6 bases). The CDR3 runs to 14 residues. The germline CDR1 and CDR2 sequences are SEHNR and FQNEAQ (reference sequence). V was shortened by 3 bases and J by 2 bases, with 10 bases between the two germline ends. The CDR3 reads CASSLKGQNYGYTF. The CDR3 DNA is TGTGCCAGCAGCTTGAAAGGACAGAACTATGGCTACACCTTC.

V and J are TRBV18 and TRBJ2-7; TRBD1 aligns across 9 bases. The germline V gene encodes CDR1 KGHSH and CDR2 LQKENI. V shed 6 bases and J 2 bases; nucleotides not matched to a gene: 5. CDR3 length equals 14 residues. CDR3 in amino acids: CASSPTGGPYEQYF. The CDR3 DNA sequence: TGTGCCAGCTCTCCGACAGGGGGGCCCTACGAGCAGTACTTC.

The chain recombines TRBV5-1 with TRBJ1-6, with 9 bases matching TRBD1. The CDR3 consists of 15 residues. The trim removed 6 bases at V and 9 bases at J, leaving 10 bases unmatched. From germline, CDR1 is SGHRS and CDR2 YFSETQ. The CDR3 DNA sequence: TGCGCCAGCACCACCTCGGGACAGGGAGGTTCACCCCTCCACTTT. This gives the protein CASTTSGQGGSPLHF.

The count of this clone is one. The chain links TRBV28 to TRBJ2-5, with TRBD1 identical over 7 bases. From germline, CDR1 is MDHEN and CDR2 SYDVKM. The CDR3 covers 14 residues. V lost 3 bases, J lost 5 bases, and 6 bases stayed unmatched. In nucleotides, the CDR3 is TGTGCCAGCAGTTTGATCCCCAGGGGGGAGACCCAGTACTTC. Its protein product is CASSLIPRGETQYF.

This clone has a handful of counts. The rearrangement uses TRBV7-9 and TRBJ2-7; TRBD2 matches at 8 bases. V lost 5 bases, J lost 1 base, and 1 base stayed unmatched. The CDR3 runs to 13 residues. The germline CDR1 and CDR2 sequences are SEHNR and FQNEAQ (reference sequence). In DNA form, the CDR3 reads TGTGCCAGCAGCCCTAGCGGGTCCTACGAGCAGTACTTC. It yields the protein CASSPSGSYEQYF.

This chain uses TRBV28 with TRBJ2-1; TRBD1 matches at 10 bases. J was trimmed by 3 bases and V by 3 bases; bases with no gene match: 5. The CDR3 has 16 amino acids. In germline, CDR1 is MDHEN, CDR2 SYDVKM. The chain's CDR3 is CASSFPGQGNYNEQFF. Here the CDR3 DNA reads TGTGCCAGCAGTTTTCCGGGACAGGGGAACTACAATGAGCAGTTCTTC.

The V gene is TRBV7-9, the J gene TRBJ2-2; TRBD1 might be the D (6 bases). Germline CDR1 and CDR2: SEHNR and FQNEAQ (reference sequence). Trimming pared 1 base from V and 5 bases from J, leaving 11 bases between. The CDR3 is 15 amino acids. The CDR3 sequence is CASSLEGRGTGELFF. The DNA for the CDR3 is TGTGCCAGCAGCTTAGAGGGCAGGGGTACCGGGGAGCTGTTTTTT.

The chain links TRBV28 to TRBJ2-7; possibly TRBD1 for D (6 bases). V dropped 6 bases and J dropped 3 bases, with 15 bases sitting between them. This CDR3 is 14 amino acids long. Germline values: CDR1 MDHEN, CDR2 SYDVKM. The DNA for the CDR3 is TGTGCCAGCAGGAAGTTGGGACAACTCTACGAGCAGTACTTC. Translation: CASRKLGQLYEQYF.

V gene TRBV19 combines with J gene TRBJ2-2, with 8 nucleotides matching TRBD2. The junction had 3 bases not matched to a gene; V was cut back by 3 bases and J by 3 bases. In germline, CDR1 is LNHDA, CDR2 SQIVND (reference sequence). The CDR3 has 15 amino acids. Here the CDR3 DNA reads TGTGCCAGTAGTATGGGCGGGAGGTACACCGGGGAGCTGTTTTTT. It is translated as CASSMGGRYTGELFF.

The V gene is TRBV9, the J gene TRBJ2-5; tentatively, D is TRBD2 (5 bases). The V end lost 4 bases, the J end lost 3 bases, and 10 bases lay between the germline ends. The V gene's germline CDR1 is SGDLS and CDR2 YYNGEE. The CDR3 runs to 13 residues. The CDR3 loop reads CASSRVEEETQYF. CDR3 nucleotides: TGTGCCAGCAGCAGGGTGGAGGAAGAGACCCAGTACTTC.

The chain is built from TRBV27 and TRBJ2-1, with TRBD2 matching 7 bases. V lost 5 bases to trimming and J lost 5 bases; unmatched junction nucleotides: 3. There are 13 residues in the CDR3. CDR1 is MNHEY, CDR2 SMNVEV, per germline (reference sequence). The CDR3 loop is CASSGRENNEQFF. The CDR3 nucleotides read TGTGCCAGCAGTGGGCGGGAGAACAATGAGCAGTTCTTC.

This clone was seen once. The V and J genes are TRBV5-1 and TRBJ1-4; 7 nucleotides line up with TRBD1. Per germline, CDR1 SGHRS and CDR2 YFSETQ. The J segment lost 2 bases and the V segment lost 4 bases, leaving 5 bases of the junction unmatched. The CDR3 spans 15 residues. The CDR3 region has the DNA TGCGCCAGCAGCCTTACAGGGGTCACTAATGAAAAACTGTTTTTT. This codes for CASSLTGVTNEKLFF.

The rearrangement links TRBV3-1 (or the pseudogene TRBV3-2) to TRBJ1-2; 8 positions match TRBD1. Germline V gives CDR1 LGHDT, CDR2 YNNKEL (reference sequence). The CDR3 contains 14 residues. Unmatched junction bases numbered 5, after V lost 0 bases and J lost 8 bases. The CDR3 DNA follows: TGTGCCAGCAGCCAAGATATTGGACAGGGCGGCTACACCTTC. Translating it yields CASSQDIGQGGYTF.

The chain recombines TRBV12-3 or TRBV12-4 with TRBJ1-5; D is perhaps TRBD1 (6 bases). V lost 3 bases, J lost 6 bases, and 9 bases lay in between. The CDR3 sequence is 13 residues long. The DNA for the CDR3 is TGTGCCAGCAGTTTTCTAGGGGGTCAGCCCCAGCATTTT. The encoded protein is CASSFLGGQPQHF.

The chain couples TRBV6-1 to TRBJ2-4; 7 bases match TRBD1. The CDR3 is made up of 18 amino acids. V gave up 4 bases and J gave up 0 bases; unmatched junction bases: 12. Germline CDR1 and CDR2: MNHNS and SASEGT. Here the CDR3 reads CASSALEQGRLAKNIQYF. As DNA, the CDR3 is TGTGCCAGCAGTGCCCTGGAACAGGGGCGTCTAGCCAAAAACATTCAGTACTTC.

The chain links TRBV5-1 to TRBJ1-1; tentative D call: TRBD1 (5 bases). Germline V gene sequence: CDR1 SGHRS, CDR2 YFSETQ. The CDR3 spans 15 residues. With 1 base removed from V and 0 bases from J, the gap between germline ends came to 10 bases. The CDR3 coding sequence is TGCGCCAGCAGCTTGTCGGGGGGGATGAACACTGAAGCTTTCTTT. This translates into CASSLSGGMNTEAFF.

The CDR3 loop is CASSFLGGTDTEAFF. In DNA, the CDR3 is TGTGCCAGCAGCTTCCTTGGCGGGACGGACACTGAAGCTTTCTTT. This chain joins TRBV7-9 and TRBJ1-1; maybe TRBD1 (5 bases). The CDR3 loop spans 15 amino acids. With 3 bases removed from V and 3 bases from J, the gap between germline ends came to 14 bases. Germline-derived CDR1 and CDR2 are SEHNR and FQNEAQ (reference sequence).